This T cell receptor beta chain was sequenced during a study of Ad26.COV2.S vaccination and SARS-CoV-2 variants. Across the whole study: Doses of Ad26.COV2.S were injected into muscle once or twice, 56 days apart.

The table lists this clone with a few counts. CDR1 LNHDA and CDR2 SQIVND come from the germline V gene (reference sequence). The CDR3 contains 14 residues. Trimming cost V 6 bases and J 6 bases, with 17 bases left between them. The treatment: some 20 received Ad26.COV2.S at low or high dose, single or two shots; about 5 received placebo; per-sample allocation not given. Sampling occurred on day 63 after the first vaccine or placebo injection. Based in Boston, the donor was an adult of 18-55 years. Data came from immunoSEQ multiplex PCR; TCRdb stores just in-frame clones and leaves some out. The sample gives about 400,000 clones, roughly four fifths of which show up once; about 7.4% is in the top ten.

This receptor was taken from a person aged 18-65 years who received the Ad26.COV2.S COVID-19 vaccine or a placebo. This sample comprised peripheral blood, obtained in a trial of Ad26.COV2.S vaccine versus placebo. V and J are TRBV19 and TRBJ1-1; possibly TRBD1 for D (6 bases). Here the CDR3 reads CASSPWGQGSEAFF. CDR3 nucleotides: TGTGCCAGTAGCCCATGGGGGCAGGGCTCTGAAGCTTTCTTT.